Following are 11 T cell receptor beta chains from one sample sequenced in a study of shared clonotypes between healthy human individuals. The table came from immunoSEQ multiplex PCR; TCRdb's copy has only in-frame clones and leaves some out. The sample consists of fewer than 1.8 million clones, around 98.5% of them appearing once. Sequenced sample: naive CD4+ T cells sorted from blood. Subset: CD45RA+ positively selected. The receptors originated from a man in his thirties or forties in good health.

This sequence joins TRBV5-1 and TRBJ2-5; 7 bases align to TRBD2. The trim removed 0 bases at V and 3 bases at J, leaving 8 bases unmatched. The CDR3 extends over 16 amino acids. Germline assignment: CDR1 SGHRS and CDR2 YFSETQ. In nucleotides, the CDR3 is TGCGCCAGCAGCTTGGGCCGCGGGAGTCGTGAAGAGACCCAGTACTTC. Protein product: CASSLGRGSREETQYF.

This clone was counted a single time. V is TRBV6-4 and J is TRBJ1-5; 9 bases are a match to TRBD1. Trimming took 9 bases from V and 6 from J; bases not matched to a gene: 6. The CDR3 totals 13 residues. The germline CDR1 and CDR2 sequences are MRHNA and SNTAGT. The CDR3 spells CARRTGDAQPQHF. In DNA, the CDR3 is TGTGCCAGACGGACAGGGGACGCTCAGCCCCAGCATTTT.

This clone has only one observation. The V call is TRBV5-4, the J call TRBJ1-2; no reliable D call. Trimming cost V 4 bases and J 0 bases, with 16 bases left between them. Germline V CDR1 and CDR2: SGHNT, YYREEE (reference sequence). The CDR3 is 16 residues long. Here the CDR3 reads CASSPQGRRTNYGYTF. The CDR3 DNA reads as TGTGCCAGCAGCCCCCAAGGACGGCGTACTAACTATGGCTACACCTTC.

The rearrangement uses TRBV7-9 and TRBJ1-1, with a possible D match to TRBD1 (5 bases). The germline gives CDR1 SEHNR, CDR2 FQNEAQ (reference sequence). The CDR3 is 13 residues long. Trimming took off 1 base at V and 7 bases at J, with 10 bases between the two ends. Written as DNA, the CDR3 is TGTGCCAGCAGCTTAGATGCGGGGGATGAAGCTTTCTTT. Encoded protein: CASSLDAGDEAFF.

The rearrangement links TRBV10-3 to TRBJ2-7; unclear D gene. Germline CDR1 ENHRY, CDR2 SYGVKD. CDR3 size: 12 residues. The V end was cut by 10 bases, the J end by 5 bases, with 15 bases between. The CDR3 reads CATRSGSHEQYF. The DNA of the CDR3 is TGTGCCACCCGTTCAGGATCCCACGAGCAGTACTTC.

The V and J genes are TRBV7-6 and TRBJ2-1; TRBD2 agrees at 16 bases. V lost 6 bases and J lost 1; bases outside the gene matches: 0. CDR1 and CDR2 (germline): SGHVS, FNYEAQ. This CDR3 has 16 residues. CDR3 nucleotides: TGTGCCAGCAGGGGACTAGCGGGAGGGTCCTACAATGAGCAGTTCTTC. This gives the protein CASRGLAGGSYNEQFF.

This chain connects TRBV27 to TRBJ2-7, with 10 bases identical to TRBD1. CDR1 MNHEY and CDR2 SMNVEV come from the germline V gene (reference sequence). V lost 1 base and J lost 0; bases outside the gene matches: 6. The CDR3 spans 17 residues. CDR3 in DNA: TGTGCCAGCAGTTTATTCCACGGACAGGGGGGCTCCTACGAGCAGTACTTC. This translates into CASSLFHGQGGSYEQYF.

This clone was found once. The rearrangement uses TRBV29-1 and TRBJ2-1; the match to TRBD1 covers 8 bases. The junction had 11 bases not matched to a gene; V was cut back by 6 bases and J by 4 bases. Germline V gives CDR1 SQVTM, CDR2 ANQGSEA. The CDR3 sequence is 15 residues long. DNA of the CDR3: TGCAGCGTCTACCAGATAGACAGGGGTTACAATGAGCAGTTCTTC. This sequence encodes CSVYQIDRGYNEQFF.

V and J are TRBV27 and TRBJ2-3, with a possible D match to TRBD1 (5 bases). Trimming pared 7 bases from V and 1 base from J, leaving 9 bases between. The CDR3 contains 13 residues. Germline assignment: CDR1 MNHEY and CDR2 SMNVEV (reference sequence). CDR3 protein: CASKVRGTDTQYF. CDR3 in DNA: TGTGCCAGCAAGGTCAGGGGCACAGATACGCAGTATTTT.

CDR3 in DNA: TGTGCCACCAGCAGAGCCGGGACAGTTGCTTATCAGCCCCAGCATTTT. It translates to CATSRAGTVAYQPQHF. The chain joins TRBV15 to TRBJ1-5; TRBD1 aligns across 7 bases. The J segment lost 5 bases and the V segment lost 1 base, leaving 8 bases of the junction unmatched. Looked up from germline, CDR1 is LNHNV and CDR2 is YYDKDF (reference sequence). The CDR3 runs to 16 residues.

The chain recombines TRBV2 with TRBJ1-2; D is ambiguous. The CDR3 totals 13 residues. Looked up from germline, CDR1 is SNHLY and CDR2 is FYNNEI. V was clipped by 6 bases and J by 4 bases, with 12 bases between them. The CDR3 is CASSAESGYGYTF. The CDR3 DNA follows: TGTGCCAGCAGCGCCGAAAGTGGCTATGGCTACACCTTC.